This T cell receptor beta chain was identified in a study of blood T cells in healthy people across ages. V gave up 4 bases and J gave up 4 bases; unmatched junction bases: 9. The germline gives CDR1 SGHKS, CDR2 YYEKEE (reference sequence). The CDR3 has 16 residues. In its sample, this clonotype was seen a few times. Each donor gave roughly 9.8 milliliters of peripheral blood. The use of a sample-barcoded 5' primer and a J-beta primer mix characterized a second PCR of 7 to 11 cycles. Every cDNA molecule bore a tag from a template-switch adaptor containing 12 random nucleotides. Each CDR3 protein gets one entry after TCRdb re-called the 5' RACE reads with MiXCR. The sample includes 800,000 to 950,000 distinct CDR3 sequences, approximately 32% seen only once; the top ten take about a tenth. This same sample was also part of a study on T cells of mothers and their children. That paper states: Donation came from three healthy Caucasian mothers together with their six children.

The J gene is TRBJ1-1, the V gene TRBV5-5; 11 nucleotides match TRBD1. The clonotype originates from a woman between 40 and 50 years old in good health. The sequenced material came from blood. The CDR3 region is CASSARTGGRSTEAFF. DNA of the CDR3: TGTGCCAGCAGCGCCAGGACAGGGGGCAGGAGCACTGAAGCTTTCTTT.